This T cell receptor beta chain is from a study of blood T cells in healthy people across ages. Primers used in a second PCR of roughly 6 to 12 cycles were a sample-barcoded 5' primer and a J-beta primer mix. At least 2.5 million CDR3-containing paired-end reads were obtained per sample. Each CDR3 protein is one row after TCRdb ran MiXCR on the 5' RACE reads. The table lists 500,000 to 700,000 distinct CDR3 sequences, under 30% of them singletons. In regard to this clonotype: This may stem from a read error, because a much larger clone lies one nucleotide away.

The V gene's germline CDR1 is SGHRS and CDR2 YFSETQ. CDR3 size: 11 residues. This sequence originates from a woman older than 75 in good health. Sequencing was carried out using blood. The chain combines TRBV5-1 with TRBJ2-1; D tentatively reads TRBD1 or TRBD2 (5 bases each). CDR3 coding DNA: TGCGCCAGCGGCACGGTAGGGGAGCAGGTCTTC. Residues: CASGTVGEQVF.